The 18 T cell receptor beta chains reported below all come from one sample, sequenced in a study of blood T cell dynamics during melanoma immunotherapy. Profiled with immunoSEQ multiplex PCR; TCRdb holds only in-frame clones, not every one. The table lists over 9,000 clones, around 82% of them singletons, with around 15% in the top ten. The time point was: week 3, after first cycle of checkpoint inhibitor. This specimen consisted of blood, obtained from a patient treated with checkpoint blockade. The source of these receptors is a human donor with melanoma.

The gene calls are TRBV11-1 and TRBJ2-5, with a tentative D call TRBD2 (6 bases). Germline assignment: CDR1 SGHAT and CDR2 FQDESV (reference sequence). The ends were cut back, 6 bases at V and 4 bases at J, with 15 bases in the middle. The CDR3 is 14 residues long. CDR3 sequence: CASSPRGGVETQYF. The DNA of the CDR3 is TGTGCCAGCAGTCCCCGAGGAGGGGTAGAGACCCAGTACTTC.

This chain connects TRBV27 to TRBJ2-3; the D gene is possibly TRBD2 (6 bases). Germline CDR1 is MNHEY and CDR2 is SMNVEV (reference sequence). V was clipped by 6 bases and J by 2 bases, with 15 bases between them. The CDR3 has 15 residues. The CDR3 sequence is CASSLAGLDTDTQYF. The CDR3 nucleotides read TGTGCCAGCAGCTTGGCGGGACTTGACACAGATACGCAGTATTTT.

The J gene is TRBJ2-5, the V gene TRBV20-1; D not certain. This CDR3 has 11 residues. Germline lookup yields CDR1 DFQATT and CDR2 SNEGSKA (reference sequence). DNA for the CDR3: TGCAGCGCGAGAGGCCAAGAGACCCAGTACTTC. It is translated as CSARGQETQYF.

The chain is built from TRBV6-5 and TRBJ2-7, with a possible D match to TRBD1 (5 bases). Trimming left V 6 bases short and J 11 bases short, with 20 bases between. The CDR3 spans 13 residues. CDR1 is MNHEY, CDR2 SVGAGI, per germline. The CDR3 bases are TGTGCCAGCAGCTCCCGAAATGATCCCAGGGAGTACTTC. Its translation is CASSSRNDPREYF.

This clone has only one observation. V is TRBV5-8 and J is TRBJ2-1, with a weak D call TRBD2 (5 bases). The germline CDR1 and CDR2 sequences are SGHTS and YDEGEE. V was trimmed by 0 bases and J by 7 bases, leaving 17 bases between them. The CDR3 loop spans 16 amino acids. The CDR3 is CASSLARGSGWNEQFF. The CDR3 DNA sequence: TGTGCCAGCAGCTTGGCCCGTGGCTCGGGGTGGAATGAGCAGTTCTTC.

V usage is TRBV29-1 and J usage is TRBJ2-3; no definite D call. V lost 4 bases, J lost 0 bases, and 5 bases lay in between. This CDR3 is built from 12 residues. Germline lookup yields CDR1 SQVTM and CDR2 ANQGSEA. The CDR3 region is CSVGRSTDTQYF. The CDR3 bases are TGCAGCGTTGGGCGGAGCACAGATACGCAGTATTTT.

The V and J genes are TRBV19 and TRBJ1-4, with 9 bases that match TRBD1. The V segment lost 8 bases and the J segment 6 bases; nucleotides outside the gene matches: 7. The CDR3 consists of 14 residues. Germline values: CDR1 LNHDA, CDR2 SQIVND (reference sequence). CDR3 sequence: CASARGQGDEKLFF. The CDR3 region has the DNA TGTGCCAGTGCTCGGGGACAGGGAGATGAAAAACTGTTTTTT.

The chain is built from TRBV7-6 and TRBJ2-1; a weak D match, TRBD1 (6 bases). This CDR3 spans 15 amino acids. Germline V gene lookup returns CDR1 SGHVS and CDR2 FNYEAQ. With 1 base removed from V and 2 bases from J, the gap between germline ends came to 9 bases. In DNA, the CDR3 is TGTGCCAGCAGCTTAGAAGAGGGGGCCTACAATGAGCAGTTCTTC. Its protein product is CASSLEEGAYNEQFF.

The CDR3 reads CASKDGGGPLYF. For the CDR3, the DNA is TGTGCCAGCAAGGATGGGGGCGGCCCCTTGTACTTC. V is TRBV6-9 and J is TRBJ2-7; D might be TRBD1 (6 bases). With 7 bases removed from V and 12 bases from J, the gap between germline ends came to 19 bases. The germline V gene encodes CDR1 MNHGY and CDR2 SVAAGI. The CDR3 has 12 amino acids.

The J gene is TRBJ2-7, the V gene TRBV7-2; a weak D match, TRBD2 (5 bases). CDR1 is SGHTA and CDR2 is FQGNSA in the germline V gene. CDR3 size: 17 residues. Trimming removed 4 bases at V and 2 bases at J, with 21 bases between. CDR3 bases: TGTGCCAGCAGCTCATATACGGGCGGGCGGAACCCCTACGAGCAGTACTTC. Amino acids: CASSSYTGGRNPYEQYF.

The rearrangement uses TRBV27 and TRBJ2-3; 15 bases are shared with TRBD2. Germline trimming cut 3 bases from V and 3 bases from J; bases unmatched to any gene: 7. This CDR3 comprises 18 residues. Germline loops: CDR1 MNHEY, CDR2 SMNVEV (reference sequence). The CDR3 sequence is CASSFAGLAGGRTDTQYF. The CDR3 nucleotides read TGTGCCAGCAGTTTTGCGGGACTAGCGGGGGGCAGGACAGATACGCAGTATTTT.

This chain joins TRBV21-1 and TRBJ2-7; the table's D call, TRBD2, has no DNA check behind it. TRBV21-1 is a documented pseudogene. The CDR3 has 18 residues. The CDR3 nucleotides read TGTGCCAGCAGCAAAGCCCGCATAGAAACCCCTTACGTCTACGAGCAGTACTTC. Its translation is CASSKARIETPYVYEQYF.

V and J are TRBV7-2 and TRBJ1-1; 9 bases agree with TRBD1. The CDR3 has 14 residues. The junction had 13 bases not matched to a gene; V was cut back by 7 bases and J by 10 bases. The germline gives CDR1 SGHTA, CDR2 FQGNSA. CDR3 in DNA: TGTGCCAGCACCTCGACAGGGGGGTTGGGGGGAGCTTTCTTT. This codes for CASTSTGGLGGAFF.

The chain recombines TRBV7-2 with TRBJ2-7; D unresolved. The germline CDR1 and CDR2 sequences are SGHTA and FQGNSA. The CDR3 spans 14 residues. The ends were cut back, 0 bases at V and 2 bases at J, with 8 bases in the middle. CDR3 sequence (DNA): TGTGCCAGCAGCTTAGCCGGCGTTACCTACGAGCAGTACTTC. Amino acid sequence: CASSLAGVTYEQYF. Together with reference TRBV7-2 and TRBJ2-7, the CDR3 gives the full variable domain: GAGVSQSPSNKVTEKGKDVELRCDPISGHTALYWYRQSLGQGLEFLIYFQGNSAPDKSGLPSDRFSAERTGGSVSTLTIQRTQQEDSAVYLCASSLAGVTYEQYFGPGTRLTVT.

The rearrangement links TRBV30 to TRBJ1-2, with D perhaps TRBD1 (5 bases). The CDR3 loop spans 14 amino acids. CDR1 GTSNPN and CDR2 SVGIG come from the germline V gene (reference sequence). V lost 5 bases, J lost 4 bases, and 17 bases lay in between. CDR3 nucleotides: TGTGCCTGGGCCCAGGGTTGGGCTAGCTATGGCTACACCTTC. It codes for CAWAQGWASYGYTF. The entire variable domain, with the rest obtained from reference TRBV30 and TRBJ1-2, is as follows: SQTIHQWPATLVQPVGSPLSLECTVEGTSNPNLYWYRQAAGRGLQLLFYSVGIGQISSEVPQNLSASRPQDRQFILSSKKLLLSDSGFYLCAWAQGWASYGYTFGSGTRLTVV.

The CDR3, as DNA: TGCGCCAGCAGCTTGGCCGGGGTGGGGACAGATACGCAGTATTTT. Its protein is CASSLAGVGTDTQYF. The rearrangement uses TRBV5-1 and TRBJ2-3; D possibly corresponds to TRBD2 (5 bases). The CDR3 has 15 residues. Germline loops: CDR1 SGHRS, CDR2 YFSETQ. V dropped 0 bases and J dropped 3 bases, with 11 bases sitting between them.

CDR3 residues: CASSTTLTEAFF. CDR3 DNA sequence: TGTGCCAGCAGCACTACATTGACTGAAGCTTTCTTT. The chain combines TRBV7-2 with TRBJ1-1, with unresolved D. Trimming left V 5 bases short and J 5 bases short, with 9 bases between. From germline, CDR1 is SGHTA and CDR2 FQGNSA. The CDR3 is 12 residues long.

The rearrangement links TRBV4-3 to TRBJ2-3, with TRBD2 matching 10 bases. The germline gives CDR1 LGHNA, CDR2 YSLEER. The CDR3 covers 17 residues. Trimming took 0 bases from V and 2 from J; bases not matched to a gene: 5. CDR3 in DNA: TGCGCCAGCAGCCAAGAAGCTAGCGGGGGACACACAGATACGCAGTATTTT. Residues: CASSQEASGGHTDTQYF.